This T cell receptor beta chain is from a study of blood T cell repertoires in COVID-19. Study as a whole: COVID-19 samples, acute and convalescent, were from the United States, Italy and Spain. Sample material is recorded as cDNA or gDNA derived from T cells, B-cell-depleted T cells, or PBMCs.

Trimming shortened V by 1 base and J by 5 bases, and 3 bases separated the two germline ends. Germline loops: CDR1 SNHLY, CDR2 FYNNEI. CDR3 length: 13 amino acids. In the original processing: Nucleated cell counts were estimated from reference gene primer amplification. Libraries were prepared by immunoSEQ multiplex PCR; TCRdb keeps only in-frame clonotypes and omits some of them. V, J and clone size are those of that table, while D and trimming were read from the DNA. The table records fewer than 70,000 clones, around 86% of them present only once. The clonotype was recovered from a woman aged 55-69 years with acute or convalescent COVID-19. The chain employs TRBV2 and TRBJ1-6; D call uncertain. Material for sequencing was peripheral blood. The CDR3 bases are TGTGCCAGCAGTGAAGGCGATAATTCACCCCTCCACTTT. It is translated as CASSEGDNSPLHF.